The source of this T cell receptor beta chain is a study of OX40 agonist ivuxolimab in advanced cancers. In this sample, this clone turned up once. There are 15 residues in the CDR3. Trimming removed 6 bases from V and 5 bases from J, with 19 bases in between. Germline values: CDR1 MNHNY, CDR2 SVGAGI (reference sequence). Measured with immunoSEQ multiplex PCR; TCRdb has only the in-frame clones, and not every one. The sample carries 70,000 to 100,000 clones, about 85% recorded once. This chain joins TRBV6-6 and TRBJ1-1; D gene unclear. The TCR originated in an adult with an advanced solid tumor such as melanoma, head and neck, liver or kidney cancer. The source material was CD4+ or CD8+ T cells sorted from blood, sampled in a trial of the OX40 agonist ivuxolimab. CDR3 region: CASRARLTVQTEAFF. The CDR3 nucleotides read TGTGCCAGCAGGGCACGACTAACAGTTCAGACTGAAGCTTTCTTT.